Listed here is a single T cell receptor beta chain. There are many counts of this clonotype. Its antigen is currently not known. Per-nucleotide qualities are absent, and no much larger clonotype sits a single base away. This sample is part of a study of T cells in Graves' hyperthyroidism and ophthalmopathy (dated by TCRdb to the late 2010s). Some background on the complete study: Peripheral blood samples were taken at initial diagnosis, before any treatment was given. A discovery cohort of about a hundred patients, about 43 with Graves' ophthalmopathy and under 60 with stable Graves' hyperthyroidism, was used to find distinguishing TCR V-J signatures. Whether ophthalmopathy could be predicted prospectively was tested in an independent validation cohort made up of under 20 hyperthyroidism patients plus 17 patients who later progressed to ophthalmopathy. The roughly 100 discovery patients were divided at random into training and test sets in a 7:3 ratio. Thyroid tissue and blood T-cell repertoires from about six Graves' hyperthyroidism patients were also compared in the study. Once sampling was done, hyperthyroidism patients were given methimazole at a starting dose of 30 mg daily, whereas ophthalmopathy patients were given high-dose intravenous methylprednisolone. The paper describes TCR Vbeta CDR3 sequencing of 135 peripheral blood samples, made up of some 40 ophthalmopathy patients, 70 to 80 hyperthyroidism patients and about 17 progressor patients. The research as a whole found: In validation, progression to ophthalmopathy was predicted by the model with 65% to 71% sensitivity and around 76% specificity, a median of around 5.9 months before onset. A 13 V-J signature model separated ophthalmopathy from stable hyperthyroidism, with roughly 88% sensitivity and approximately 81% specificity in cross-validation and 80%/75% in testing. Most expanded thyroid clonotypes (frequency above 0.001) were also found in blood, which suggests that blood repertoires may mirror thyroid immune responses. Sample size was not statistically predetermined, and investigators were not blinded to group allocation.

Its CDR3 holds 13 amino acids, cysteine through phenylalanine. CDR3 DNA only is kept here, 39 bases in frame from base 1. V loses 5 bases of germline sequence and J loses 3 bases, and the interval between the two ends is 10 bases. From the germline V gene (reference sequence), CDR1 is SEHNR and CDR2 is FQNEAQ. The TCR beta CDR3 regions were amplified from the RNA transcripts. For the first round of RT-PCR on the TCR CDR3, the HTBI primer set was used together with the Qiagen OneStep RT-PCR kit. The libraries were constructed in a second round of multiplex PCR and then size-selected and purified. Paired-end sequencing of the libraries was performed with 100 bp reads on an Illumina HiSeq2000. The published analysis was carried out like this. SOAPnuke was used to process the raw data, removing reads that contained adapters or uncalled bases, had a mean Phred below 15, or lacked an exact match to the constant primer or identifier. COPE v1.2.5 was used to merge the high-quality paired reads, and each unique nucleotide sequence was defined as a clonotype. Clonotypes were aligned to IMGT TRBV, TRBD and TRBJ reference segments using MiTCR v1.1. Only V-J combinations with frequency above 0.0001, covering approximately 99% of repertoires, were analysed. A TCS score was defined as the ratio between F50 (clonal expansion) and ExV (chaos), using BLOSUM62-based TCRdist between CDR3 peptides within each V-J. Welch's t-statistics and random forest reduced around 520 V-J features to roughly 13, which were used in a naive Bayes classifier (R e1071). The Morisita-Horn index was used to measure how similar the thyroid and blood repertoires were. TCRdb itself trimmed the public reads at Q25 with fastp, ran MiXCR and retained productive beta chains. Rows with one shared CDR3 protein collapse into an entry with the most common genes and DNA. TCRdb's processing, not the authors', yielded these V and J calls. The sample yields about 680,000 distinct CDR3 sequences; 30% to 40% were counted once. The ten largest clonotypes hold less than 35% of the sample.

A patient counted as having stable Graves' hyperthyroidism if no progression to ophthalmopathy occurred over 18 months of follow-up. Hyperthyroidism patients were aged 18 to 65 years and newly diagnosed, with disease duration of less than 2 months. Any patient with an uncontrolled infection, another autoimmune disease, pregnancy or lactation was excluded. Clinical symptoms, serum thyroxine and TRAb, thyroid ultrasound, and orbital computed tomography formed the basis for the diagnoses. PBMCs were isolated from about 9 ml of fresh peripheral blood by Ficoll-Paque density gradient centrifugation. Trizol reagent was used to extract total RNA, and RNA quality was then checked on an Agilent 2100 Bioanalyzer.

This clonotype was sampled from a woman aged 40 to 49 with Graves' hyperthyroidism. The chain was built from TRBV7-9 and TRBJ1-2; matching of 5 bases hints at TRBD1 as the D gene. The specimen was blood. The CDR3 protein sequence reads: CASSRRGDYGYTF. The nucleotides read TGTGCCAGCAGCCGAAGGGGAGACTATGGCTACACCTTC.